The present T cell receptor beta chain was sequenced within a study of early T cells in non-severe SARS-CoV-2 infection. About the research overall: Sequencing used unsorted whole-blood bulk RNA, so chains lack pairing. Study-wide results and limits: VDJdb matching favored anti-spike CD8 responses, missing private and CD4 specificities.

This clonotype was counted many times. Its antigen is not identified. Trimming removed 3 bases from V and 2 bases from J; junction bases left unmatched: 23. The CDR3 runs to 22 residues. Germline CDR1 KGHSH, CDR2 LQKENI. Individually, cDNA molecules had unique molecular identifiers attached to them. Each CDR3 protein is one row after TCRdb ran MiXCR on the 5' RACE reads. The sample contains about 50,000 distinct CDR3 sequences, roughly 15% of which appear only once. Sequencing used whole blood, obtained at baseline. The TCR comes from an adult who was a healthcare worker with PCR-confirmed SARS-CoV-2 infection or an uninfected control (not recorded which). The gene calls are TRBV18 and TRBJ1-3; the match to TRBD1 covers 9 bases. The CDR3 coding sequence is TGTGCCAGCTCACCGTACGCCCTTACCGGGACAGGGTCCATTGTCACTGGAAACACCATATATTTT. This encodes CASSPYALTGTGSIVTGNTIYF.